This T cell receptor (beta chain) was found in a study of shared clonotypes between healthy human individuals. General study findings and limits: Genetic and exposure-history diversity was limited by the small donor number.

As for this clone: Its cognate antigen is unknown.

Libraries were prepared by immunoSEQ multiplex PCR; TCRdb keeps only in-frame clonotypes and omits some of them. Among over a million clones listed, about 80% were seen once. V shed 4 bases and J shed 5 bases, with 17 bases lying between them. The CDR3 runs to 15 residues. Germline CDR1 MNHNS, CDR2 SASEGT. Sequences were obtained from memory CD4+ T cells from PBMCs. Subset reported: CD45RA-negative fraction. The chain employs TRBV6-1 and TRBJ1-1; D unresolved. The clonotype originates from a man younger than 35 in good health. Some clones in this sample may be carry-over from other donors' samples. This CDR3 is CASSAHGTEVTEAFF. Here the CDR3 DNA reads TGTGCCAGCAGTGCCCACGGAACGGAGGTTACTGAAGCTTTCTTT.